The 30 T cell receptor beta chains presented below share a single source sample, sequenced in a study of T cell clusters in autoimmune cytopenias. TRB was amplified by touch-down multiplex PCR, primer pools A and B combined. From the multiplex PCR reads, TCRdb lists one entry per CDR3 protein and no DNA. Recorded here are thousands of distinct CDR3 sequences; the top ten clones represent approximately 32%. Each sample's input was roughly 230 ng genomic DNA, 38,000 or so genome equivalents. These data also featured in a second study, about T cell repertoires in aging, cancer and after chemotherapy.

Sequencing was performed on peripheral blood. These receptors were taken from a human donor with an autoimmune cytopenia or autoimmune hepatitis (not recorded which).

This chain joins TRBV7-3 and TRBJ2-3; the D call from TCRdb, TRBD1, cannot be confirmed without DNA. In germline, CDR1 is SGHTA, CDR2 FQGTGA. CDR3 length: 16 residues. CDR3 residues: CASSIYGQGFTDTQYF. Drawing the rest from reference TRBV7-3 and TRBJ2-3, the complete variable domain is GAGVSQTPSNKVTEKGKYVELRCDPISGHTALYWYRQSLGQGPEFLIYFQGTGAADDSGLPNDRFFAVRPEGSVSTLKIQRTERGDSAVYLCASSIYGQGFTDTQYFGPGTRLTVL.

This clonotype counts as medium-sized by frequency. The rearrangement uses TRBV10-3 and TRBJ1-2; TCRdb gives TRBD1 as the D gene, but with no DNA this cannot be confirmed. This CDR3 comprises 13 residues. Germline V gene data show CDR1 as ENHRY and CDR2 as SYGVKD. The CDR3 is CAITVDRGRGYTF.

This chain joins TRBV7-6 and TRBJ2-2; TCRdb lists TRBD1, though no DNA is available to test this call. CDR1 is SGHVS and CDR2 is FNYEAQ in the germline V gene. The CDR3 length is 16 residues. The CDR3 region is CASSGGGKKNTGELFF.

The V call is TRBV5-1, the J call TRBJ1-1; TCRdb picks TRBD1, but there is no DNA to check that call. The germline V gene encodes CDR1 SGHRS and CDR2 YFSETQ. The CDR3 totals 16 residues. Here the CDR3 reads CASSLEGQGAGTEAFF.

The V and J genes are TRBV6-1 and TRBJ1-2; checking the TCRdb D call of TRBD1 is not possible without DNA. CDR1 is MNHNS, CDR2 SASEGT, per germline. This CDR3 is built from 13 residues. The CDR3 here is CASSTGAIYGYTF.

Measured by frequency, this clonotype is medium-sized. J is TRBJ1-2 and V is TRBV27; the TCRdb call, TRBD1, lacks DNA for checking. Germline V gene data show CDR1 as MNHEY and CDR2 as SMNVEV (reference sequence). The CDR3 extends over 18 amino acids. CDR3 loop: CASSSQDSRYPSRDGYTF.

This chain joins TRBV24-1 and TRBJ2-6. CDR1 is KGHDR and CDR2 is SFDVKD in the germline V gene. The CDR3 spans 16 residues. The CDR3 loop is CATSDLLTAGANVLTF.

The genes are TRBV20-1 and TRBJ1-1; the D call of TRBD1 rests on TCRdb alone, since no DNA is present to check it. Germline V CDR1 and CDR2: DFQATT, SNEGSKA (reference sequence). The CDR3 spans 14 residues. The chain's CDR3 is CSARSTGGHTEAFF.

The chain joins TRBV11-2 to TRBJ2-7; TCRdb picks TRBD2, but there is no DNA to check that call. CDR1 is SGHAT, CDR2 FQNNGV, per germline. The CDR3 length is 15 residues. The CDR3 sequence: CASSPTSGVRYEQYF.

The chain combines TRBV7-9 with TRBJ1-6. Germline V gene sequence: CDR1 SEHNR, CDR2 FQNEAQ (reference sequence). The length of the CDR3 is 14 residues. CDR3 loop: CASSLSGEGSPLHF.

The V call is TRBV11-1, the J call TRBJ1-4; lacking DNA, the TRBD1 call made by TCRdb goes unchecked. The CDR3 is made up of 13 amino acids. CDR1 is SGHAT and CDR2 is FQDESV in the germline V gene (reference sequence). The CDR3 is CASSAPGNEKLFF.

The V and J genes are TRBV5-1 and TRBJ2-7; the TCRdb D gene call, TRBD1, has no DNA to confirm it. The length of the CDR3 is 16 residues. Germline V CDR1 and CDR2: SGHRS, YFSETQ. The CDR3 loop is CASSVTPGQVIYEQYF.

V is TRBV5-4 and J is TRBJ2-7; TCRdb calls TRBD2, which cannot be checked without DNA. The CDR3 extends over 14 amino acids. CDR1 is SGHNT and CDR2 is YYREEE in the germline V gene (reference sequence). The chain's CDR3 is CASSRTSGTYEQYF. The full variable domain, its missing parts supplied by reference TRBV5-4 and TRBJ2-7, is ETGVTQSPTHLIKTRGQQVTLRCSSQSGHNTVSWYQQALGQGPQFIFQYYREEENGRGNFPPRFSGLQFPNYSSELNVNALELDDSALYLCASSRTSGTYEQYFGPGTRLTVT.

V and J are TRBV7-2 and TRBJ2-7; TCRdb designates TRBD1, a call that cannot be tested without DNA. Germline V lookup: CDR1 SGHTA, CDR2 FQGNSA. The CDR3 extends over 13 amino acids. The CDR3 here is CASSLAGQGEQYF.

This chain's CDR3 is CASSEVGRATEAFF. The chain couples TRBV6-1 to TRBJ1-1. The V gene's germline CDR1 is MNHNS and CDR2 SASEGT. The CDR3 runs 14 residues.

V and J are TRBV6-5 and TRBJ1-2; the TCRdb call, TRBD1, lacks DNA for checking. The CDR3 has 15 amino acids. Germline lookup yields CDR1 MNHEY and CDR2 SVGAGI. CDR3 sequence reads: CAISDRGRPDYGYTF.

The CDR3 loop reads CASSLRTSREQYF. The chain links TRBV7-2 to TRBJ2-7; the TRBD2 assignment by TCRdb is unverifiable without DNA. The CDR3 spans 13 residues. Looked up from germline, CDR1 is SGHTA and CDR2 is FQGNSA.

This clonotype registers medium-sized (0.01 to 0.1%) by frequency. V is TRBV20-1 and J is TRBJ2-1; TCRdb's D call, TRBD2, is unchecked because there is no DNA. Per germline, CDR1 DFQATT and CDR2 SNEGSKA (reference sequence). CDR3 size: 14 residues. Here the CDR3 reads CSALLAGVSTEQFF.

This clonotype is medium-sized by frequency. The V call is TRBV30, the J call TRBJ2-2. This CDR3 spans 15 amino acids. Germline assignment: CDR1 GTSNPN and CDR2 SVGIG (reference sequence). The chain's CDR3 is CAWSIYYANTGELFF.

The V and J genes are TRBV9 and TRBJ2-6; TCRdb selects TRBD2, and the lack of DNA leaves this call unchecked. The CDR3 has 15 residues. The germline gives CDR1 SGDLS, CDR2 YYNGEE. The CDR3: CASSVGLPGANVLTF. Drawing the rest from reference TRBV9 and TRBJ2-6, the complete variable domain is DSGVTQTPKHLITATGQRVTLRCSPRSGDLSVYWYQQSLDQGLQFLIQYYNGEERAKGNILERFSAQQFPDLHSELNLSSLELGDSALYFCASSVGLPGANVLTFGAGSRLTVL.

The rearrangement links TRBV9 to TRBJ1-2; with no DNA, the TCRdb D assignment of TRBD1 cannot be verified. This CDR3 region has 17 residues. From germline, CDR1 is SGDLS and CDR2 YYNGEE. The CDR3 loop is CASSDPTGGATNYGYTF.

The chain joins TRBV10-1 to TRBJ2-7; TCRdb proposes TRBD1, but this gene call is untestable without DNA. Germline V gene data show CDR1 as WNHNN and CDR2 as SYGVQD (reference sequence). This CDR3 region has 14 residues. The CDR3 is CASSESGRDYEQYF.

The rearrangement uses TRBV6-1 and TRBJ1-1. CDR1 MNHNS and CDR2 SASEGT come from the germline V gene. The length of the CDR3 is 14 residues. CDR3 amino acids: CASSVPRRNTEAFF.

This clonotype is medium-sized (0.01 to 0.1%) by frequency. V gene TRBV7-9 combines with J gene TRBJ1-2. Germline V gives CDR1 SEHNR, CDR2 FQNEAQ (reference sequence). The CDR3 is 14 amino acids. The CDR3 protein is CASSLTDMYDGYTF.

V gene TRBV19 combines with J gene TRBJ2-1; lacking DNA, the TRBD1 call made by TCRdb goes unchecked. In germline, CDR1 is LNHDA, CDR2 SQIVND (reference sequence). The CDR3 spans 19 residues. CDR3 region: CASSKKGQGDRSRYNEQFF.

This sequence joins TRBV6-4 and TRBJ1-1; TCRdb's D gene call, TRBD1, goes unchecked for lack of DNA. The germline V gene encodes CDR1 MRHNA and CDR2 SNTAGT. This CDR3 is built from 14 residues. The CDR3 sequence is CASRRQGMNTEAFF.

By frequency, this clonotype registers medium-sized. The V and J genes are TRBV29-1 and TRBJ2-1; as DNA is missing, the TRBD1 call by TCRdb cannot be tested. From germline, CDR1 is SQVTM and CDR2 ANQGSEA. The CDR3 is 15 residues long. This CDR3 is CSVLGGRRGNNEQFF.

The CDR3 here is CASSLTGARAEETQYF. The chain carries TRBV7-3 and TRBJ2-5; TCRdb lists TRBD1, though no DNA is available to test this call. In germline, CDR1 is SGHTA, CDR2 FQGTGA. The CDR3 loop spans 16 amino acids. Using reference TRBV7-3 and TRBJ2-5 for the parts outside the CDR3, the full variable domain is GAGVSQTPSNKVTEKGKYVELRCDPISGHTALYWYRQSLGQGPEFLIYFQGTGAADDSGLPNDRFFAVRPEGSVSTLKIQRTERGDSAVYLCASSLTGARAEETQYFGPGTRLLVL.

The chain combines TRBV25-1 with TRBJ2-3; the D call of TRBD1 rests on TCRdb alone, since no DNA is present to check it. The CDR3 is 15 amino acids. Germline CDR1 and CDR2: MGHDK and SYGVNS. The CDR3 sequence: CASSGPGTGGDTQYF.

The genes are TRBV6-5 and TRBJ2-2; TCRdb outputs TRBD2, but without DNA this stays unchecked. This CDR3 has 17 residues. CDR1 is MNHEY and CDR2 is SVGAGI in the germline V gene. CDR3 protein: CASSYERLAGGRRELFF.